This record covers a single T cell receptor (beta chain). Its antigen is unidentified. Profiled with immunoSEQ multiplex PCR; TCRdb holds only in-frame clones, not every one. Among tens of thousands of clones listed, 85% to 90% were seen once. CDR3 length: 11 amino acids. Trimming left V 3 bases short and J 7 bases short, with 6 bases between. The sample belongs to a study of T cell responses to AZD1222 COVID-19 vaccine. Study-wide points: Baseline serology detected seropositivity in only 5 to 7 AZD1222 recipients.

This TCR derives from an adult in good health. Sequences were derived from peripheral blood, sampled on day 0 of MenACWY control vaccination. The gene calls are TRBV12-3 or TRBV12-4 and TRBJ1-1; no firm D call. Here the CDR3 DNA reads TGTGCCAGCAGTTTGAGGCTTGAAGCTTTCTTT. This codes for CASSLRLEAFF.